This is a list of T cell receptor beta chains from one sample in a study of TIL therapy for anti-PD-1-resistant metastatic lung cancer. The data were produced by immunoSEQ multiplex PCR, yet TCRdb's version contains in-frame clones alone and is incomplete. The table has about 100,000 clones, roughly 65% seen once. This sample comprised tumor tissue, obtained at baseline. The receptors come from a person between 25 and 79 years old with non-small cell lung cancer. Each CDR3 is given with its conserved first and last residue. The order of the fields is V gene, clone size, D gene, J gene, CDR3 protein, CDR3 DNA. A D gene is named only where the DNA matches it firmly. Some rows have no size entry. The others give once, few or many, or a class for an expanded clone.

V: TRBV18
size: -
D: TRBD1
J: TRBJ1-5
CDR3: CASSTWTGDNQPQHF
DNA: TGTGCCAGCTCAACCTGGACAGGGGACAATCAGCCCCAGCATTTT

V: TRBV24-1
size: -
D: TRBD2
J: TRBJ2-2
CDR3: CATSDYSSGREAGELFF
DNA: TGTGCCACCAGTGACTACTCTAGCGGGAGGGAGGCCGGGGAGCTGTTTTTT

V: TRBV29-1
size: -
D: -
J: TRBJ2-1
CDR3: CSVERGHSRGRASSKQFF
DNA: TGCAGCGTTGAAAGAGGACACTCAAGGGGGAGGGCCTCATCTAAGCAGTTCTTC

V: TRBV28
size: -
D: -
J: TRBJ1-3
CDR3: CASTQWGGTGNTIYF
DNA: TGTGCCAGCACCCAATGGGGGGGAACTGGAAACACCATATATTTT

V: TRBV27
size: -
D: TRBD1
J: TRBJ1-6
CDR3: CASRRPGQNNSPLHF
DNA: TGTGCCAGCAGACGTCCGGGACAGAATAATTCACCCCTCCACTTT

V: TRBV10-3
size: -
D: -
J: TRBJ1-5
CDR3: CAISELGDNQPQHF
DNA: TGTGCCATCAGTGAGTTGGGGGATAATCAGCCCCAGCATTTT

V: TRBV7-8
size: -
D: -
J: TRBJ2-1
CDR3: CASSGGGTSHNEQFF
DNA: TGTGCCAGCAGTGGGGGCGGGACTTCCCACAATGAGCAGTTCTTC

V: TRBV29-1
size: -
D: -
J: TRBJ2-1
CDR3: CSVEHKQFF
DNA: TGCAGCGTTGAACACAAGCAGTTCTTC

V: TRBV5-1
size: few
D: -
J: TRBJ1-4
CDR3: CASSLTPNEKLFF
DNA: TGCGCCAGCAGCTTGACACCTAATGAAAAACTGTTTTTT

V: TRBV12-3/TRBV12-4
size: -
D: TRBD1
J: TRBJ2-7
CDR3: CASSLGQGYEQYF
DNA: TGTGCCAGCAGTTTGGGACAGGGGTACGAGCAGTACTTC

V: TRBV18
size: -
D: -
J: TRBJ2-4
CDR3: CASSPPAGKNIQYF
DNA: TGTGCCAGCTCACCACCGGCAGGTAAAAACATTCAGTACTTC

V: TRBV3-1/TRBV3-2
size: -
D: -
J: TRBJ1-5
CDR3: CASSQTRDQPQHF
DNA: TGTGCCAGCAGCCAAACCAGGGATCAGCCCCAGCATTTT

V: TRBV18
size: -
D: TRBD2
J: TRBJ2-3
CDR3: CASSRTSGTDTQYF
DNA: TGTGCCAGCTCACGGACTAGCGGGACGGATACGCAGTATTTT

V: TRBV7-8
size: few
D: -
J: TRBJ2-3
CDR3: CASSLVPSTDTQYF
DNA: TGTGCCAGCAGCTTGGTTCCGAGTACAGATACGCAGTATTTT

V: TRBV24-1
size: -
D: -
J: TRBJ1-2
CDR3: CATSGPGYGYTF
DNA: TGTGCCACCAGTGGTCCAGGCTATGGCTACACCTTC

V: TRBV6-6
size: -
D: -
J: TRBJ1-3
CDR3: CASSYSIGGVGNTIYF
DNA: TGTGCCAGCAGTTACTCGATTGGGGGGGTTGGAAACACCATATATTTT

V: TRBV28
size: -
D: TRBD1
J: TRBJ1-2
CDR3: CASSSPPRQGPYGYTF
DNA: TGTGCCAGCAGTTCCCCTCCAAGACAGGGCCCCTATGGCTACACCTTC

V: TRBV28
size: -
D: TRBD2
J: TRBJ2-3
CDR3: CASSSTSGRARKLLDF
DNA: TGTGCCAGCAGTTCCACTAGCGGGAGGGCCAGAAAGTTATTGGATTTT

V: TRBV29-1
size: -
D: -
J: TRBJ2-1
CDR3: CSVGAENEQFF
DNA: TGCAGCGTGGGGGCCGAAAATGAGCAGTTCTTC

V: TRBV9
size: once
D: -
J: TRBJ2-1
CDR3: CASSAGRQVYNEQFF
DNA: TGTGCCAGCAGCGCAGGGAGACAGGTTTACAATGAGCAGTTCTTC

V: TRBV10-3
size: once
D: TRBD1
J: TRBJ1-2
CDR3: CAINEAGGGYGYTF
DNA: TGTGCCATCAATGAAGCAGGGGGCGGCTATGGCTACACCTTC

V: TRBV28
size: -
D: -
J: TRBJ2-5
CDR3: CASSGTVRGETQYF
DNA: TGTGCCAGCAGTGGGACGGTGAGGGGAGAGACCCAGTACTTC

V: TRBV19
size: -
D: -
J: TRBJ2-5
CDR3: CASSIYGVEETQYF
DNA: TGTGCCAGTAGTATCTACGGGGTCGAAGAGACCCAGTACTTC

V: TRBV7-9
size: -
D: TRBD1
J: TRBJ2-7
CDR3: CASSPDREIVLPSYF
DNA: TGTGCCAGCAGCCCCGACAGGGAAATTGTCTTACCCTCTTACTTC

V: TRBV6-5
size: -
D: -
J: TRBJ1-4
CDR3: CASSYHMGSPNEKLFF
DNA: TGTGCCAGCAGTTACCACATGGGGAGTCCTAATGAAAAACTGTTTTTT